This TCR beta chain was sequenced in a study of shared clonotypes between healthy human individuals. Repertoires were generated with immunoSEQ multiplex PCR, while TCRdb's copy carries only in-frame clones and drops some. Of 600,000 to 750,000 clones listed, about 92% are singletons. This clone has at least ten counts. V was pared by 7 bases and J by 0 bases, with 7 bases between. The CDR3 has 14 residues. Germline CDR1 reads SNHLY; CDR2 reads FYNNEI. This chain uses TRBV2 with TRBJ2-6; D is unresolved. This receptor was taken from a man aged 18 to 29 in good health. Some clones in this sample may be carry-over from other donors' samples. What was sequenced was memory CD8+ T cells from PBMCs. Regarding subset: CD45RO+ cells pooled with CCR7-negative TemRA cells. The CDR3 bases are TGTGCCAGCACAGATTACTCTGGGGCCAACGTCCTGACTTTC. Translation: CASTDYSGANVLTF.